Described below is a single TCR beta chain sequence and its context. The V gene's germline CDR1 is GTSNPN and CDR2 SVGIG (reference sequence). After removal of 5 bases from V and 4 bases from J, the junction contained 8 bases not matched to a gene. The CDR3 runs to 14 residues. The record originates from a study of blood T cell repertoires in COVID-19. Profiled with immunoSEQ multiplex PCR; TCRdb holds only in-frame clones, not every one. The sample yields fewer than 200,000 clones, 60% to 80% seen once. The TCR sequence derives from a woman between 65 and 79 years old with acute or convalescent COVID-19. J is TRBJ1-1 and V is TRBV30, with 9 bases fitting TRBD1. Material: peripheral blood. The CDR3 nucleotides read TGTGCCTGGGGGACGGACAGGGGTCGCACTGAAGCTTTCTTT. As protein: CAWGTDRGRTEAFF.